The 23 T cell receptor beta chains given below trace back to one sample, sequenced in a study of blood T cell repertoires in COVID-19. This table comes from immunoSEQ multiplex PCR, and its TCRdb copy is limited to in-frame clones, with some not included. The table has about 370,000 clones, more than 70% seen once. Material: peripheral blood. Receptors were obtained from a woman younger than 45 with COVID-19, enrolled during active disease.

This chain uses TRBV30 with TRBJ1-1; 8 bases fit TRBD1. Looked up from germline, CDR1 is GTSNPN and CDR2 is SVGIG (reference sequence). The CDR3 is 13 amino acids. V trimming: 7 bases; J trimming: 1 base; junction bases outside the gene matches: 5. DNA for the CDR3: TGTGCCTTGGCGGGACAGGCGAACACTGAAGCTTTCTTT. This translates into CALAGQANTEAFF.

CDR3 in DNA: TGCGCCAGCAGCTCAGGGGGTTCACCCCTCCACTTT. Translating gives CASSSGGSPLHF. The chain uses TRBV5-1 and TRBJ1-6, with 7 bases matching TRBD1. Germline values: CDR1 SGHRS, CDR2 YFSETQ. This CDR3 has 12 amino acids. The junction had 0 bases not matched to a gene; V was cut back by 3 bases and J by 9 bases.

V gene TRBV7-3 combines with J gene TRBJ2-7; 8 bases line up with TRBD2. CDR1 is SGHTA, CDR2 FQGTGA, per germline. This CDR3 region has 15 residues. The V segment lost 5 bases and the J segment 2 bases; nucleotides outside the gene matches: 8. CDR3 DNA: TGTGCCAGCAGCCCCGGGGGGGCAGGGGCCTACGAGCAGTACTTC. It translates to CASSPGGAGAYEQYF.

This clone was recorded a few times. J is TRBJ1-2 and V is TRBV27; D is unclear. From germline, CDR1 is MNHEY and CDR2 SMNVEV (reference sequence). V lost 4 bases and J 7 bases, leaving 10 bases between the germline ends. There are 12 residues in the CDR3. CDR3 sequence (DNA): TGTGCCAGCAGTTCTGGAGGGCCTGGCTACACCTTC. This gives the protein CASSSGGPGYTF.

The chain links TRBV28 to TRBJ1-5; a possible D gene is TRBD1 (6 bases). This CDR3 is built from 16 residues. Germline CDR1 is MDHEN and CDR2 is SYDVKM. The ends were cut back, 4 bases at V and 1 base at J, with 14 bases in the middle. The CDR3 DNA is TGTGCCAGCAGTTGGGACCCAGGGGTAAGCAATCAGCCCCAGCATTTT. This translates into CASSWDPGVSNQPQHF. The variable domain in full, completed from reference TRBV28 and TRBJ1-5, reads DVKVTQSSRYLVKRTGEKVFLECVQDMDHENMFWYRQDPGLGLRLIYFSYDVKMKEKGDIPEGYSVSREKKERFSLILESASTNQTSMYLCASSWDPGVSNQPQHFGDGTRLSIL.

The chain joins TRBV18 to TRBJ1-2, with 7 bases that match TRBD1. Trimming cost V 5 bases and J 8 bases; bases outside gene matches: 8. Germline V CDR1 and CDR2: KGHSH, LQKENI. The CDR3 consists of 13 residues. This CDR3 reads CASSNDRARGYTF. In DNA, the CDR3 is TGTGCCAGCTCAAACGACAGGGCACGAGGCTACACCTTC.

The chain recombines TRBV4-1 with TRBJ2-1, with 7 bases lining up with TRBD2. The CDR3 is made up of 15 amino acids. Germline values: CDR1 MGHRA, CDR2 YSYEKL. V dropped 1 base and J dropped 10; count of bases not matched to a gene: 10. The CDR3 nucleotides are TGCGCCAGCAGCCAAGGATTTGGGGCGGGAGTCGAGCAGTTCTTC. Amino acid sequence: CASSQGFGAGVEQFF.

This clone was seen more than once but under ten times. The chain uses TRBV7-2 and TRBJ1-5; TRBD1 matches at 8 bases. Germline V gene lookup returns CDR1 SGHTA and CDR2 FQGNSA. Germline trimming cut 6 bases from V and 6 bases from J; bases unmatched to any gene: 10. This CDR3 is built from 15 residues. As DNA, the CDR3 is TGTGCCAGCAGAATAGATGGACAGGGTGCTCAGCCCCAGCATTTT. Translation: CASRIDGQGAQPQHF.

The V and J genes are TRBV28 and TRBJ1-5, with a possible D match to TRBD1 (6 bases). CDR1 and CDR2 from the germline V gene are MDHEN and SYDVKM. Trimming pared 3 bases from V and 3 bases from J, leaving 15 bases between. The CDR3 contains 16 residues. The CDR3 spells CASSFGQGWSNQPQHF. Written as DNA, the CDR3 is TGTGCCAGCAGTTTCGGGCAGGGGTGGTCCAATCAGCCCCAGCATTTT. The complete variable domain, with remaining parts taken from reference TRBV28 and TRBJ1-5, reads DVKVTQSSRYLVKRTGEKVFLECVQDMDHENMFWYRQDPGLGLRLIYFSYDVKMKEKGDIPEGYSVSREKKERFSLILESASTNQTSMYLCASSFGQGWSNQPQHFGDGTRLSIL.

V is TRBV6-6 and J is TRBJ2-1, with 9 bases aligning to TRBD2. J gave up 3 bases and V 4 bases, and 4 bases lay outside the gene matches. Germline V lookup: CDR1 MNHNY, CDR2 SVGAGI (reference sequence). The CDR3 contains 15 residues. CDR3 DNA: TGTGCCAGCAGTTTGGTAGCGGGGGACTACAATGAGCAGTTCTTC. It encodes CASSLVAGDYNEQFF.

The rearrangement uses TRBV6-6 and TRBJ2-5; 7 nucleotides line up with TRBD2. Trimming took 10 bases from V and 3 from J; bases not matched to a gene: 5. Germline loops: CDR1 MNHNY, CDR2 SVGAGI (reference sequence). The CDR3 sequence is 12 residues long. The CDR3 sequence: CATRDYEETQYF. The CDR3 DNA sequence: TGTGCCACCCGGGACTATGAAGAGACCCAGTACTTC.

The chain combines TRBV2 with TRBJ2-1, with 7 bases identical to TRBD2. Germline-derived CDR1 and CDR2 are SNHLY and FYNNEI. The CDR3 has 13 residues. Germline trimming cut 11 bases from V and 8 bases from J; bases unmatched to any gene: 12. The DNA of the CDR3 is TGTGCCGTTGGGGGGGAGGGCCATGATGAGCAGTTCTTC. Protein: CAVGGEGHDEQFF.

This CDR3 is CASSLISQGKGYTF. The DNA of the CDR3 is TGTGCCAGCAGCTTGATATCACAGGGGAAAGGCTACACCTTC. The rearrangement joins TRBV5-4 to TRBJ1-2; 7 bases map to TRBD1. Germline V CDR1 and CDR2: SGHNT, YYREEE (reference sequence). The V and J ends lost 1 base and 8 bases, in that order; junction bases with no gene match: 8. This CDR3 is built from 14 residues.

J is TRBJ1-6 and V is TRBV18; D is uncertain. Per the germline V gene, CDR1 is KGHSH and CDR2 is LQKENI. The CDR3 has 13 amino acids. V was shortened by 3 bases and J by 8 bases, with 8 bases between the two germline ends. The DNA of the CDR3 is TGTGCCAGCTCACCCGAACAAGATTCACCCCTCCACTTT. Protein sequence: CASSPEQDSPLHF.

The chain is built from TRBV7-2 and TRBJ2-7; a weak D match, TRBD2 (6 bases). The CDR3 contains 15 residues. Germline V CDR1 and CDR2: SGHTA, FQGNSA. V was trimmed by 1 base and J by 2 bases, leaving 12 bases between them. DNA of the CDR3: TGTGCCAGCAGCTTAGAAGCCAGGACTACCTACGAGCAGTACTTC. It translates to CASSLEARTTYEQYF.

The rearrangement joins TRBV5-8 to TRBJ2-1; 8 bases are shared with TRBD2. V shed 4 bases, J shed 13 bases, and the junction held 4 bases outside the gene matches. Germline CDR1 SGHTS, CDR2 YDEGEE. The CDR3 length is 11 residues. The CDR3 nucleotides read TGTGCCAGCAGCCCTGGGACTAGTCAGTTCTTC. The encoded protein is CASSPGTSQFF.

V is TRBV6-2 or TRBV6-3 and J is TRBJ2-2; TRBD2 might be the D (5 bases). The CDR3 totals 15 residues. CDR1 is MNHEY, CDR2 SVGEGT, per germline. The V and J ends lost 3 bases and 4 bases respectively, with 12 bases between them. CDR3 loop: CASSYNDYITGELFF. In nucleotides, the CDR3 is TGTGCCAGCAGTTATAACGACTATATCACCGGGGAGCTGTTTTTT.

The CDR3 spells CASTPQGATGELFF. In DNA form, the CDR3 reads TGTGCCAGCACCCCCCAGGGGGCGACCGGGGAGCTGTTTTTT. This chain connects TRBV7-3 to TRBJ2-2; 8 nucleotides align to TRBD1. The V and J ends lost 7 bases and 5 bases, in that order; junction bases with no gene match: 6. The CDR3 is made up of 14 amino acids. Germline CDR1 and CDR2: SGHTA and FQGTGA.

This clone was observed a handful of times. This chain joins TRBV4-1 and TRBJ2-1, with 8 nucleotides matching TRBD2. Germline CDR1 is MGHRA and CDR2 is YSYEKL. V shed 6 bases, J shed 7 bases, and the junction held 8 bases outside the gene matches. The CDR3 extends over 14 amino acids. The DNA for the CDR3 is TGCGCCAGCAGTGCTAGCGGGTTCGGGAATGAGCAGTTCTTC. Protein: CASSASGFGNEQFF.

CDR3 sequence (DNA): TGTGCCAGCAGCCCCGATCTAGCGGGAGGGCTTGGTGAGCAGTTCTTC. Its protein product is CASSPDLAGGLGEQFF. V is TRBV7-2 and J is TRBJ2-1, with 12 bases lining up with TRBD2. V lost 5 bases to trimming and J lost 9 bases; unmatched junction nucleotides: 11. The CDR3 covers 16 residues. Per the germline V gene, CDR1 is SGHTA and CDR2 is FQGNSA.

The chain combines TRBV6-5 with TRBJ1-4, with D possibly being TRBD1 (6 bases). V dropped 8 bases and J dropped 0 bases, with 10 bases sitting between them. CDR3 length: 14 amino acids. CDR1 is MNHEY, CDR2 SVGAGI, per germline. The CDR3 nucleotides read TGTGCCAGCCGGACAGTCGCAACTAATGAAAAACTGTTTTTT. It is translated as CASRTVATNEKLFF.

This sequence joins TRBV30 and TRBJ2-1; no clear D. This CDR3 has 13 residues. Germline values: CDR1 GTSNPN, CDR2 SVGIG (reference sequence). V lost 2 bases to trimming and J lost 6 bases, with 11 bases between them. CDR3 DNA: TGTGCCTGGAGTTCGAACTCGGTCAATGAGCAGTTCTTC. Its protein is CAWSSNSVNEQFF.

The chain joins TRBV7-3 to TRBJ1-6; D is uncertain. V was shortened by 2 bases and J by 0 bases, with 2 bases between the two germline ends. CDR1 and CDR2 from the germline V gene are SGHTA and FQGTGA. The CDR3 sequence is 14 residues long. CDR3 in amino acids: CASSLLSYNSPLHF. The CDR3 DNA reads TGTGCCAGCAGCTTACTCTCCTATAATTCACCCCTCCACTTT.